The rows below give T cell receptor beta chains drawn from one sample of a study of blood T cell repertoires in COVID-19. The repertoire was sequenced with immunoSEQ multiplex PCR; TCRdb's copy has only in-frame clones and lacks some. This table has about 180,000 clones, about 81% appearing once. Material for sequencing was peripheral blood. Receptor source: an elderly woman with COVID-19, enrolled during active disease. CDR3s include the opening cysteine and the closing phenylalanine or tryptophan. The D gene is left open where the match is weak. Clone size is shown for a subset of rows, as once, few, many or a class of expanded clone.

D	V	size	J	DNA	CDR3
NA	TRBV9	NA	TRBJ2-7	TGTGCCAGCAGCGTAGTGGCCAGCTCCTACGAGCAGTACTTC	CASSVVASSYEQYF
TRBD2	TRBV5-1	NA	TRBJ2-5	TGCGCCAGCAGCCTGCTGACTAGCCGAGAAGAGACCCAGTACTTC	CASSLLTSREETQYF
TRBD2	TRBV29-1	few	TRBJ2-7	TGCAGCCCCTGTATTGGCGGGAGTTGCGACGAGCAGTACTTC	CSPCIGGSCDEQYF
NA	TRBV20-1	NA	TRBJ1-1	TGCAGTGCTAGGGGCATTGGTGAAGCTTTCTTT	CSARGIGEAFF
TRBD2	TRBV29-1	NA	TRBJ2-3	TGCAGCGTTGAATTACTAGCGGCTACGCAGTATTTT	CSVELLAATQYF
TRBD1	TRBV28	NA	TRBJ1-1	TGTGCCAGCAGTCGCAGCCTCTGGACAGGGAACGGGCGGACTGAAGCTTTCTTT	CASSRSLWTGNGRTEAFF
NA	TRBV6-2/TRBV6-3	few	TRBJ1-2	TGTGCCAGCAGTTACGGTCAGGGCGTCTATGGCTACACCTTC	CASSYGQGVYGYTF
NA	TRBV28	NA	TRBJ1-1	TGTGCCAGCAGACCAGGGGCTTCGGGATTGACTGAAGCTTTCTTT	CASRPGASGLTEAFF
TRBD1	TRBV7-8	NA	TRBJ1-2	TGTGCCAGCAGCTTGTGGGACAGGGGGGACGGCTACACCTTC	CASSLWDRGDGYTF
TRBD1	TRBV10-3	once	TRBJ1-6	TGTGCCATCAGATCCGGGACAGAGAATTCACCCCTCCACTTT	CAIRSGTENSPLHF
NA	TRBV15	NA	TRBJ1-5	TGTGCCACCAGCAGAGAAGGGAGTCAGCCCCAGCATTTT	CATSREGSQPQHF
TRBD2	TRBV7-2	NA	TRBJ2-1	TGTGCCAGCCGCCGGGGGGGCTCCGACAATGAGCAGTTCTTC	CASRRGGSDNEQFF
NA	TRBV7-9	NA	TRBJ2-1	TGTGCCAGCAGCTTAGCGGGAGCCCACAATGAGCAGTTCTTC	CASSLAGAHNEQFF
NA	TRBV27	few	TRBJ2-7	TGTGCCAGCAGTTTAAATGGGCCTCTGACAGGACTGTGGTACGAGCAGTACTTC	CASSLNGPLTGLWYEQYF
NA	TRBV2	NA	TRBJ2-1	TGTGCCAGCAGTGAACGCCAGGGCTCCTACAATGAGCAGTTCTTC	CASSERQGSYNEQFF
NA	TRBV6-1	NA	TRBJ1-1	TGTGCCAGCAGTGAAGGCCTGGGAGGGGCAGACATTATGAACACTGAAGCTTTCTTT	CASSEGLGGADIMNTEAFF
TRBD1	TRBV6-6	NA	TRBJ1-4	TGTGCCAGCAGTTACGGGGACAGTTCTAATGAAAAACTGTTTTTT	CASSYGDSSNEKLFF
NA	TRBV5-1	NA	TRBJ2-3	TGCGCCAGCAGCGGAACTACCTCTAGCACAGATACGCAGTATTTT	CASSGTTSSTDTQYF
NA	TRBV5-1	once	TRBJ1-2	TGCGCCAGCAGCTTTATAGAGGGTAACTATGGCTACACCTTC	CASSFIEGNYGYTF
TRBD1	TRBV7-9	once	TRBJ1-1	TGTGCCAGCAGCGTTACAGGGGTGAACACTGAAGCTTTCTTT	CASSVTGVNTEAFF
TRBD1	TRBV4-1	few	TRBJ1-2	TGCGCCAGCAGCCAACAAGAAAGTAGGGACAGGCGAGGCTACACCTTC	CASSQQESRDRRGYTF
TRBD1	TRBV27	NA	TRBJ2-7	TGTGCCAGCAGTCCATACGGGACAGACTTTCGGGAGCAGTACTTC	CASSPYGTDFREQYF
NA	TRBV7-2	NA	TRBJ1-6	TGTGCCAGCAGCCTAGAGGTCAGGGGCAGGTCACCCCTCCACTTT	CASSLEVRGRSPLHF